The next 18 T cell receptor beta chains were all read from a single sample in a study of T cell changes during pregnancy in multiple sclerosis. Produced via immunoSEQ multiplex PCR; TCRdb's table is partial and in-frame only. The sample consists of fewer than 90,000 clones, about 90% of them appearing once. The specimen was peripheral blood, collected in the second trimester of pregnancy. The receptors originated from a female donor with multiple sclerosis, enrolled in a pregnancy study.

This chain connects TRBV6-6 to TRBJ1-1; D is perhaps TRBD1 (6 bases). Germline V gene data show CDR1 as MNHNY and CDR2 as SVGAGI (reference sequence). V was pared by 0 bases and J by 5 bases, with 7 bases between. This CDR3 is built from 13 residues. CDR3: CASSYSQGTEAFF. CDR3 coding DNA: TGTGCCAGCAGTTACTCTCAGGGGACTGAAGCTTTCTTT.

The chain carries TRBV30 and TRBJ1-4; 10 positions agree with TRBD1. The junction had 4 bases not matched to a gene; V was cut back by 5 bases and J by 7 bases. Per germline, CDR1 GTSNPN and CDR2 SVGIG (reference sequence). There are 13 residues in the CDR3. The chain's CDR3 is CAWADRGPEKLFF. CDR3 coding DNA: TGTGCCTGGGCTGACAGGGGGCCTGAAAAACTGTTTTTT.

This clone appeared a single time. J is TRBJ1-4 and V is TRBV7-8, with D possibly TRBD1 on 5 matching bases. V was cut by 5 bases and J by 4 bases, with 11 bases left in between. The CDR3 is 14 amino acids. Germline loops: CDR1 SGHVS, CDR2 FQNEAQ. CDR3 in amino acids: CASSKGLLNEKLFF. CDR3 sequence (DNA): TGTGCCAGCAGCAAGGGGCTACTTAATGAAAAACTGTTTTTT. The variable domain in full, completed from reference TRBV7-8 and TRBJ1-4, reads GAGVSQSPRYKVAKRGQDVALRCDPISGHVSLFWYQQALGQGPEFLTYFQNEAQLDKSGLPSDRFFAERPEGSVSTLKIQRTQQEDSAVYLCASSKGLLNEKLFFGSGTQLSVL.

CDR3 in DNA: TGTGCCAGCAGCTTAGGGGGGCGGGGGGCGCCGGGTACTGAAGCTTTCTTT. Amino acid sequence: CASSLGGRGAPGTEAFF. V and J are TRBV7-9 and TRBJ1-1, with a possible D match to TRBD1 (6 bases). V was clipped by 1 base and J by 5 bases, with 20 bases between them. Germline V gene data show CDR1 as SEHNR and CDR2 as FQNEAQ (reference sequence). There are 17 residues in the CDR3.

This clone has only a few counts. The chain links TRBV2 to TRBJ1-1; D call uncertain. Trimming left V 4 bases short and J 3 bases short, with 9 bases between. Looked up from germline, CDR1 is SNHLY and CDR2 is FYNNEI. The CDR3 has 13 amino acids. CDR3 sequence: CASSVGLYTEAFF. The CDR3 DNA follows: TGTGCCAGCAGTGTGGGCCTATACACTGAAGCTTTCTTT.

V usage is TRBV30 and J usage is TRBJ1-1; perhaps TRBD1 as D (5 bases). This CDR3 spans 14 amino acids. V gave up 2 bases and J gave up 10 bases, with 20 bases separating them. CDR1 and CDR2 (germline): GTSNPN, SVGIG (reference sequence). The CDR3 DNA sequence: TGTGCCTGGAGTCTACCAGGGACTTTCAGAGGAGCTTTCTTT. It translates to CAWSLPGTFRGAFF. Supplemented by reference TRBV30 and TRBJ1-1, the full variable domain reads SQTIHQWPATLVQPVGSPLSLECTVEGTSNPNLYWYRQAAGRGLQLLFYSVGIGQISSEVPQNLSASRPQDRQFILSSKKLLLSDSGFYLCAWSLPGTFRGAFFGQGTRLTVV.

This rearrangement joins TRBV10-3 to TRBJ1-1; D is undetermined. V was trimmed by 0 bases and J by 1 base, leaving 12 bases between them. In germline, CDR1 is ENHRY, CDR2 SYGVKD. This CDR3 comprises 16 residues. This CDR3 is CAISESLGVSNTEAFF. For the CDR3, the DNA is TGTGCCATCAGTGAGTCGCTCGGGGTGTCGAACACTGAAGCTTTCTTT.

The chain employs TRBV7-9 and TRBJ2-3; TRBD2 matches 8 bases. The V and J ends lost 5 bases and 3 bases, in that order; junction bases with no gene match: 7. The CDR3 spans 15 residues. Germline assignment: CDR1 SEHNR and CDR2 FQNEAQ (reference sequence). The CDR3 DNA is TGTGCCAGCAGCAAAACGCGGGGGGAGACAGATACGCAGTATTTT. Encoded protein: CASSKTRGETDTQYF.

The chain employs TRBV9 and TRBJ1-3; D not certain. Germline CDR1 reads SGDLS; CDR2 reads YYNGEE. This CDR3 region has 11 residues. With 7 bases removed from V and 4 bases from J, the gap between germline ends came to 6 bases. CDR3 DNA: TGTGCCAGCGAGAACGGAAACACCATATATTTT. It specifies CASENGNTIYF.

This clone was counted ten times or more. This sequence joins TRBV4-2 and TRBJ2-1; 9 nucleotides line up with TRBD2. CDR3 length: 16 amino acids. Germline V gives CDR1 LGHNA, CDR2 YNFKEQ. Trimming at V came to 0 bases and at J to 10 bases, leaving 10 bases not matched to a gene. CDR3: CASSQDGGGGAEEQFF. The CDR3 nucleotides are TGTGCCAGCAGCCAAGATGGAGGCGGGGGGGCAGAAGAGCAGTTCTTC.

This clone has only one observation. The V gene is TRBV5-4, the J gene TRBJ2-3; possibly TRBD2 for D (5 bases). Germline CDR1 SGHNT, CDR2 YYREEE (reference sequence). This CDR3 has 15 residues. V shed 4 bases and J shed 9 bases, with 21 bases lying between them. The CDR3 DNA sequence: TGTGCCAGCAGCCGTGAGGGCCCCGGGCGGAGGACGCAGTATTTT. This gives the protein CASSREGPGRRTQYF.

V and J are TRBV7-3 and TRBJ2-2; D remains ambiguous. Germline values: CDR1 SGHTA, CDR2 FQGTGA. With 2 bases removed from V and 2 bases from J, the gap between germline ends came to 6 bases. CDR3 length: 14 amino acids. CDR3: CASSLFLNTGELFF. As DNA, the CDR3 is TGTGCCAGCAGCTTATTCCTCAACACCGGGGAGCTGTTTTTT. Based on the CDR3 plus reference TRBV7-3 and TRBJ2-2, the full variable domain is GAGVSQTPSNKVTEKGKYVELRCDPISGHTALYWYRQSLGQGPEFLIYFQGTGAADDSGLPNDRFFAVRPEGSVSTLKIQRTERGDSAVYLCASSLFLNTGELFFGEGSRLTVL.

This chain uses TRBV4-1 with TRBJ2-5, with 7 nucleotides matching TRBD1. CDR3 length equals 18 residues. The ends lost 0 bases at V and 3 bases at J; junction bases unmatched: 13. Germline CDR1 MGHRA, CDR2 YSYEKL. The CDR3 DNA reads as TGCGCCAGCAGCCAAGAGACATTGAGACAGGGTTTCAAAGAGACCCAGTACTTC. It codes for CASSQETLRQGFKETQYF.

The chain employs TRBV9 and TRBJ2-2; maybe TRBD1 (6 bases). V gave up 4 bases and J gave up 2 bases, with 15 bases separating them. CDR1 is SGDLS and CDR2 is YYNGEE in the germline V gene. CDR3 size: 16 residues. The CDR3 sequence: CASSPGHRTNTGELFF. CDR3 sequence (DNA): TGTGCCAGCAGCCCGGGACACCGAACCAACACCGGGGAGCTGTTTTTT. The full variable domain, with the rest looked up from reference TRBV9 and TRBJ2-2, is DSGVTQTPKHLITATGQRVTLRCSPRSGDLSVYWYQQSLDQGLQFLIQYYNGEERAKGNILERFSAQQFPDLHSELNLSSLELGDSALYFCASSPGHRTNTGELFFGEGSRLTVL.

Only one count was recorded for this clone. The genes are TRBV7-8 and TRBJ1-3, with TRBD1 matching 10 bases. Germline values: CDR1 SGHVS, CDR2 FQNEAQ. The ends lost 5 bases at V and 2 bases at J; junction bases unmatched: 6. This CDR3 contains 16 residues. CDR3 in DNA: TGTGCCAGCAGCCACCGGGACAGGGGTCCTGGAAACACCATATATTTT. Protein sequence: CASSHRDRGPGNTIYF. Together with reference TRBV7-8 and TRBJ1-3, the CDR3 gives the full variable domain: GAGVSQSPRYKVAKRGQDVALRCDPISGHVSLFWYQQALGQGPEFLTYFQNEAQLDKSGLPSDRFFAERPEGSVSTLKIQRTQQEDSAVYLCASSHRDRGPGNTIYFGEGSWLTVV.

The chain joins TRBV19 to TRBJ1-1, with 8 bases matching TRBD1. After removal of 7 bases from V and 3 bases from J, the junction contained 4 bases not matched to a gene. In germline, CDR1 is LNHDA, CDR2 SQIVND (reference sequence). The CDR3 contains 13 residues. The CDR3 region has the DNA TGTGCCAGTACCGACAGGGGATACACTGAAGCTTTCTTT. It is translated as CASTDRGYTEAFF.

CDR3 sequence reads: CASSHADRATGELFF. CDR3 DNA sequence: TGCGCCAGCAGCCATGCGGACAGGGCCACCGGGGAGCTGTTTTTT. This chain links TRBV4-3 with TRBJ2-2; the match to TRBD1 covers 8 bases. Germline CDR1 and CDR2: LGHNA and YSLEER. V gave up 3 bases and J gave up 4 bases; unmatched junction bases: 4. CDR3 length: 15 residues.

This clone was seen only once. The rearrangement uses TRBV7-3 and TRBJ2-1; possible D gene TRBD2, 5 bases. Germline V lookup: CDR1 SGHTA, CDR2 FQGTGA. Between the trimmed V and J ends, which lost 3 bases and 5 bases, there was a span of 14 bases. The CDR3 length is 15 residues. In DNA, the CDR3 is TGTGCCAGCAGCTTCGGAGGTGCCCGCCACAATGAGCAGTTCTTC. Translation gives CASSFGGARHNEQFF.